Below are 29 T cell receptor beta chains sequenced from a single sample in a study of T cells in Graves' hyperthyroidism and ophthalmopathy. TCR beta CDR3 regions were amplified from RNA transcripts. With the HTBI primer set, the TCR CDR3 went through a first round of RT-PCR. TCRdb independently ran MiXCR on the multiplex PCR reads; one entry per CDR3 protein. The repertoire holds about 96,000 distinct CDR3 sequences, with roughly half as singletons. The sample was blood. These receptors were obtained from a woman aged 40 to 55 with Graves' hyperthyroidism.

The chain uses TRBV7-8 and TRBJ1-5; tentatively, D is TRBD1 (5 bases). Trimming pared 4 bases from V and 3 bases from J, leaving 10 bases between. Germline V CDR1 and CDR2: SGHVS, FQNEAQ. CDR3 size: 14 residues. The CDR3 bases are TGTGCCAGCAGCTACGGACAAACCAATCAGCCCCAGCATTTT. It specifies CASSYGQTNQPQHF.

This clonotype was counted ten times or more. This chain connects TRBV7-2 to TRBJ2-5; 7 bases agree with TRBD1. From germline, CDR1 is SGHTA and CDR2 FQGNSA. The CDR3 has 14 residues. The trim removed 5 bases at V and 4 bases at J, leaving 7 bases unmatched. CDR3 DNA: TGTGCCAGCAGCCAGACAGGGAACGGAGAGACCCAGTACTTC. Translating gives CASSQTGNGETQYF.

This clonotype came up once. This chain joins TRBV10-3 and TRBJ2-7; 10 bases fit TRBD2. The CDR3 has 12 amino acids. Germline assignment: CDR1 ENHRY and CDR2 SYGVKD. J was trimmed by 6 bases and V by 8 bases; bases with no gene match: 4. The CDR3, as DNA: TGTGCCATCGGGCTAGCGGGAGTCGAGCAGTACTTC. Amino acid sequence: CAIGLAGVEQYF.

This clonotype was detected a few times. CDR3 sequence reads: CASSLSGTGTGELFF. Written as DNA, the CDR3 is TGTGCCAGCAGCCTGTCAGGGACGGGCACCGGGGAGCTGTTTTTT. The V gene is TRBV7-9, the J gene TRBJ2-2, with D perhaps being TRBD1 or TRBD2 (5 bases each). Germline V gives CDR1 SEHNR, CDR2 FQNEAQ (reference sequence). V dropped 5 bases and J dropped 4 bases, with 14 bases sitting between them. The CDR3 covers 15 residues.

The chain uses TRBV5-1 and TRBJ2-5; D possibly corresponds to TRBD2 (6 bases). The CDR3 is 13 amino acids. The germline V and J ends were trimmed by 7 bases and 2 bases, with 12 bases remaining between them. CDR1 and CDR2 (germline): SGHRS, YFSETQ. The CDR3 sequence is CASGGSAQETQYF. The CDR3 DNA reads as TGCGCCAGCGGAGGGTCGGCGCAAGAGACCCAGTACTTC.

The V call is TRBV10-2, the J call TRBJ2-7, with 8 bases lining up with TRBD1. The V gene end was trimmed by 0 bases and the J gene end by 5 bases; junction bases not matched to a gene: 6. This CDR3 is 15 amino acids long. Germline V gene lookup returns CDR1 WSHSY and CDR2 SAAADI. The CDR3 protein is CASSESDGQGHEQYF. CDR3 coding DNA: TGCGCCAGCAGTGAGTCCGACGGACAGGGCCACGAGCAGTACTTC.

This clonotype was seen at least ten times. The gene calls are TRBV6-5 and TRBJ1-2; 7 bases line up with TRBD1. V lost 2 bases, J lost 6 bases, and 3 bases stayed unmatched. The CDR3 is 13 residues long. The germline gives CDR1 MNHEY, CDR2 SVGAGI. The CDR3 spells CASSYRQGHGYTF. CDR3 in DNA: TGTGCCAGCAGTTACAGACAGGGTCATGGCTACACCTTC.

Comments on this clonotype: The conserved closing phenylalanine or tryptophan is absent in this CDR3, likely reflecting a read error. Because the CDR3's place on the DNA is in doubt, the DNA is left out and the CDR3 is given as listed by TCRdb. The chain has TRBV15 and TRBJ1-3. The CDR3 length equals 9 residues, ends included. Germline loops: CDR1 LNHNV, CDR2 YYDKDF (reference sequence). The CDR3: CATSRRSYT.

This clonotype was counted ten times or more. The chain uses TRBV28 and TRBJ1-3; 12 bases match TRBD1. Germline assignment: CDR1 MDHEN and CDR2 SYDVKM. The CDR3 contains 17 residues. V was clipped by 3 bases and J by 6 bases; unmatched bases: 9. In DNA, the CDR3 is TGTGCCAGCAGTTTGGGACAGGGGGCGACTGGCTTAAACACCATATATTTT. Protein sequence: CASSLGQGATGLNTIYF. Based on the CDR3 plus reference TRBV28 and TRBJ1-3, the full variable domain is DVKVTQSSRYLVKRTGEKVFLECVQDMDHENMFWYRQDPGLGLRLIYFSYDVKMKEKGDIPEGYSVSREKKERFSLILESASTNQTSMYLCASSLGQGATGLNTIYFGEGSWLTVV.

This chain joins TRBV7-9 and TRBJ1-2, with 9 positions matching TRBD1. Trimming cost V 3 bases and J 7 bases; bases outside gene matches: 6. Germline lookup yields CDR1 SEHNR and CDR2 FQNEAQ (reference sequence). The CDR3 loop spans 14 amino acids. CDR3 coding DNA: TGTGCCAGCAGCTTTGAGGGACAGGGCTCTGGCTACACCTTC. Amino acid sequence: CASSFEGQGSGYTF. The full variable domain, completed using reference TRBV7-9 and TRBJ1-2, is DTGVSQNPRHKITKRGQNVTFRCDPISEHNRLYWYRQTLGQGPEFLTYFQNEAQLEKSRLLSDRFSAERPKGSFSTLEIQRTEQGDSAMYLCASSFEGQGSGYTFGSGTRLTVV.

The chain uses TRBV10-3 and TRBJ1-1; TRBD1 matches 9 bases. V gave up 7 bases and J gave up 3 bases; unmatched junction bases: 6. The CDR3 sequence is 14 residues long. From germline, CDR1 is ENHRY and CDR2 SYGVKD. The DNA for the CDR3 is TGTGCCATCAAGACAGGGGGAAGACACACTGAAGCTTTCTTT. Its translation is CAIKTGGRHTEAFF.

The chain employs TRBV7-9 and TRBJ1-5; 10 nucleotides line up with TRBD1. The ends lost 3 bases at V and 3 bases at J; junction bases unmatched: 5. Germline CDR1 reads SEHNR; CDR2 reads FQNEAQ (reference sequence). The CDR3 spans 16 residues. The CDR3, as DNA: TGTGCCAGCAGCTTCGGGACAGGGGCCTTCAATCAGCCCCAGCATTTT. Translating it yields CASSFGTGAFNQPQHF.

The rearrangement uses TRBV24-1 and TRBJ2-3; unclear D gene. V was trimmed by 5 bases and J by 3 bases, leaving 5 bases between them. The CDR3 covers 12 residues. The germline V gene has CDR1 KGHDR and CDR2 SFDVKD. CDR3: CATSGRTDTQYF. Written as DNA, the CDR3 is TGTGCCACCAGTGGTCGGACAGATACGCAGTATTTT.

As regards this clonotype: One end of the junction fails to match germline, which may point to a read error. The V gene is TRBV25-1, the J gene TRBJ1-2; TRBD1 aligns across 9 bases. This CDR3 has 14 amino acids. Per germline, CDR1 MGHDK and CDR2 SYGVNS. For the CDR3, the DNA is TGCGCCAGCAGTTCCGGGACAGGGTACCATGGCTACACCTTC. Translation gives CASSSGTGYHGYTF.

The genes are TRBV15 and TRBJ2-2; D tentatively fits TRBD1 or TRBD2 (5 bases each). Germline CDR1 and CDR2: LNHNV and YYDKDF (reference sequence). The CDR3 spans 18 residues. Deletions cut 3 bases from V and 1 base from J, with 18 bases between. The chain's CDR3 is CATSSKGPGPMNTGELFF. The DNA for the CDR3 is TGTGCCACCAGCAGCAAGGGTCCGGGACCGATGAACACCGGGGAGCTGTTTTTT.

This clonotype was picked up many times. The J gene is TRBJ1-6, the V gene TRBV9, with a tentative D call TRBD1 (5 bases). The CDR3 contains 13 residues. Germline V lookup: CDR1 SGDLS, CDR2 YYNGEE. Deletions cut 1 base from V and 8 bases from J, with 7 bases between. The CDR3 is CASSVLGDSPLHF. For the CDR3, the DNA is TGTGCCAGCAGCGTACTGGGGGATTCACCCCTCCACTTT.

This clonotype was recorded a few times. A much larger clone sits a single nucleotide away, making a read error possible. The CDR3 ends on some other residue instead of the conserved phenylalanine or tryptophan, so this is likely a read error. The rearrangement uses TRBV2 and TRBJ2-2; 10 nucleotides match TRBD2. The CDR3 contains 16 residues. V was clipped by 7 bases and J by 6 bases; unmatched bases: 11. CDR1 and CDR2 (germline): SNHLY, FYNNEI. The DNA for the CDR3 is TGTGCCAGCACTCCTCTAGCGGGAGTGGGGGCCGGGGAGCTGTTTCTT. It encodes CASTPLAGVGAGELFL.

On this clonotype itself: At one end the junction does not follow the germline gene, possibly because of a read error. This chain uses TRBV7-9 with TRBJ2-5; D is possibly TRBD1 (5 bases). CDR1 and CDR2 (germline): SEHNR, FQNEAQ (reference sequence). The length of the CDR3 is 13 residues. The CDR3 nucleotides read TGTGCCGGCAGCCGACTGGGGCTAGAGACCCAGTACTTC. Translation: CAGSRLGLETQYF.

The chain combines TRBV7-2 with TRBJ2-2; possible D gene TRBD1, 6 bases. Trimming shortened V by 5 bases and J by 1 base, and 11 bases separated the two germline ends. This CDR3 has 15 residues. The V gene's germline CDR1 is SGHTA and CDR2 FQGNSA. The CDR3 here is CASSGGWVNTGELFF. CDR3 sequence (DNA): TGTGCCAGCAGCGGGGGCTGGGTGAACACCGGGGAGCTGTTTTTT.

A few counts support this clonotype. A single base separates this from a much larger clone, so it may be a read error. The chain employs TRBV5-6 and TRBJ1-1; TRBD1 aligns across 9 bases. This CDR3 comprises 16 residues. CDR1 and CDR2 from the germline V gene are SGHDT and YYEEEE. The CDR3: CASSPPLGQGNTEASF. Written as DNA, the CDR3 is TGTGCCAGCAGCCCACCCCTCGGACAGGGGAACACTGAAGCTTCCTTT.

This clonotype was seen ten or more times. The J gene is TRBJ1-5, the V gene TRBV20-1, with 7 bases aligning to TRBD1. CDR1 is DFQATT, CDR2 SNEGSKA, per germline (reference sequence). The CDR3 is 13 amino acids. After removal of 4 bases from V and 5 bases from J, the junction contained 5 bases not matched to a gene. As DNA, the CDR3 is TGCAGTGCTACGGACAGGTTCGATCAGCCCCAGCATTTT. Encoded protein: CSATDRFDQPQHF.

This clonotype has a count of ten or more. The chain combines TRBV9 with TRBJ1-3; 7 bases fit TRBD1. Trimming at V came to 7 bases and at J to 0 bases, leaving 7 bases not matched to a gene. CDR1 is SGDLS, CDR2 YYNGEE, per germline. This CDR3 is 15 amino acids long. The CDR3 region has the DNA TGTGCCAGCGGAAGACAGGGAGGCTCTGGAAACACCATATATTTT. This sequence encodes CASGRQGGSGNTIYF.

The gene calls are TRBV25-1 and TRBJ2-2; no reliable D call. The germline V gene encodes CDR1 MGHDK and CDR2 SYGVNS. The CDR3 runs to 14 residues. Trimming took off 3 bases at V and 4 bases at J, with 9 bases between the two ends. CDR3: CASSEDDGTGELFF. For the CDR3, the DNA is TGTGCCAGCAGTGAGGATGATGGCACCGGGGAGCTGTTTTTT.

This clonotype appeared many times. CDR3 DNA sequence: TGTGCTAGTGGTTTGTACTCGACAGGGTACTATGGCTACACCTTC. This gives the protein CASGLYSTGYYGYTF. The V gene is TRBV12-5, the J gene TRBJ1-2, with 7 bases identical to TRBD1. J lost 3 bases, V lost 2 bases, and 6 bases had no gene match. The germline V gene has CDR1 LGHNT and CDR2 FRNRAP. The CDR3 runs to 15 residues.

CDR3 DNA sequence: TGTGCCAGCAGAATGGCGCGGGGGGGGCGGAACTCCTACGAGCAGTACTTC. This encodes CASRMARGGRNSYEQYF. The gene calls are TRBV2 and TRBJ2-7; 9 bases fit TRBD2. Germline values: CDR1 SNHLY, CDR2 FYNNEI. V shed 6 bases, J shed 0 bases, and the junction held 12 bases outside the gene matches. This CDR3 spans 17 amino acids. Combining the CDR3 with reference TRBV2 and TRBJ2-7 gives the whole variable domain EPEVTQTPSHQVTQMGQEVILRCVPISNHLYFYWYRQILGQKVEFLVSFYNNEISEKSEIFDDQFSVERPDGSNFTLKIRSTKLEDSAMYFCASRMARGGRNSYEQYFGPGTRLTVT.

J is TRBJ1-6 and V is TRBV10-3; D is uncertain. V dropped 8 bases and J dropped 8 bases, with 4 bases sitting between them. The V gene's germline CDR1 is ENHRY and CDR2 SYGVKD. This CDR3 spans 10 amino acids. In nucleotides, the CDR3 is TGTGCCATCGGCGATTCACCCCTCCACTTT. Protein product: CAIGDSPLHF.

This clonotype was seen repeatedly, ten times or more. V gene TRBV7-8 combines with J gene TRBJ2-3, with no clear D. Trimming removed 6 bases from V and 0 bases from J, with 19 bases in between. This CDR3 region has 17 residues. Germline values: CDR1 SGHVS, CDR2 FQNEAQ. CDR3: CASRPPPWISSTDTQYF. The CDR3 coding sequence is TGTGCCAGCAGACCCCCGCCGTGGATATCTAGCACAGATACGCAGTATTTT.

This rearrangement joins TRBV29-1 to TRBJ2-5, with 9 bases identical to TRBD2. Germline loops: CDR1 SQVTM, CDR2 ANQGSEA. The CDR3 has 13 residues. Losses at the gene ends were 4 bases for V and 4 bases for J; bases not matched to a gene: 4. In DNA, the CDR3 is TGCAGCGTTGGGGGACTAGCCATAGAGACCCAGTACTTC. Translated: CSVGGLAIETQYF.

This rearrangement joins TRBV10-3 to TRBJ2-5; the D gene is possibly TRBD1 (6 bases). Germline V gene sequence: CDR1 ENHRY, CDR2 SYGVKD. This CDR3 contains 12 residues. V was pared by 4 bases and J by 7 bases, with 10 bases between. The CDR3: CAISGDIWTQYF. The CDR3 DNA reads as TGTGCCATCAGTGGGGACATCTGGACCCAGTACTTC.